Below, 32 T cell receptor beta chains from the same sample are listed, as sequenced in a study of blood T cell repertoires in COVID-19. TCRdb's copy holds only in-frame clones and misses some; the assay was immunoSEQ multiplex PCR. In the table there are almost 400,000 clones, around 87% of which are singletons. Specimen: peripheral blood. The receptors stem from a woman aged 60-75 years with COVID-19, enrolled during active disease.

About this clone: The sample carries other DNA sequences with the same CDR3. The rearrangement links TRBV11-2 to TRBJ2-7; D gene uncertain. Trimming cost V 1 base and J 2 bases, with 6 bases left between them. The V gene's germline CDR1 is SGHAT and CDR2 FQNNGV. This CDR3 region has 13 residues. This CDR3 is CASSLGRAYEQYF. For the CDR3, the DNA is TGTGCCAGCAGCTTAGGAAGAGCCTACGAGCAGTACTTC.

V and J are TRBV29-1 and TRBJ1-1; 8 nucleotides agree with TRBD1. CDR1 SQVTM and CDR2 ANQGSEA come from the germline V gene. V gave up 7 bases and J gave up 5 bases; unmatched junction bases: 6. The CDR3 contains 12 residues. CDR3 sequence reads: CSGQGARTEAFF. The CDR3 region has the DNA TGCAGCGGTCAGGGGGCACGGACTGAAGCTTTCTTT.

CDR3 nucleotides: TGTGCCAGCGCCTCGGGTTTTCAGCCCCAGCATTTT. The encoded protein is CASASGFQPQHF. V and J are TRBV7-9 and TRBJ1-5; D is undetermined. There are 12 residues in the CDR3. Germline V lookup: CDR1 SEHNR, CDR2 FQNEAQ (reference sequence). Trimming stripped 8 bases from V and 6 bases from J, with 11 bases between.

Concerning this clone itself: Within the sample, other DNA sequences also encode this same CDR3. The genes are TRBV6-5 and TRBJ2-7; maybe TRBD1 (6 bases). Germline-derived CDR1 and CDR2 are MNHEY and SVGAGI. Between the trimmed V and J ends, which lost 1 base and 7 bases, there was a span of 17 bases. The length of the CDR3 is 15 residues. The CDR3 DNA reads TGTGCCAGCAGTTACTGGGGGCAGGGTTCGTATGAGCAGTACTTC. Translated: CASSYWGQGSYEQYF.

The chain couples TRBV6-5 to TRBJ1-5; D gene unclear. Germline V gene data show CDR1 as MNHEY and CDR2 as SVGAGI. V was cut by 10 bases and J by 1 base, with 17 bases left in between. CDR3 size: 15 residues. The CDR3 protein is CATSPGGRSNQPQHF. The CDR3 region has the DNA TGTGCCACCTCACCCGGCGGGAGGAGCAATCAGCCCCAGCATTTT.

The rearrangement joins TRBV11-3 to TRBJ2-1, with 7 bases aligning to TRBD1. The CDR3 extends over 16 amino acids. Per the germline V gene, CDR1 is SGHNT and CDR2 is YENEEA. J lost 6 bases, V lost 0 bases, and 8 bases had no gene match. The CDR3, as DNA: TGTGCCAGCAGCTTAGATGTATGGACAGGATCCAATGAGCAGTTCTTC. Residues: CASSLDVWTGSNEQFF. The variable domain in full, completed from reference TRBV11-3 and TRBJ2-1, reads EAGVVQSPRYKIIEKKQPVAFWCNPISGHNTLYWYLQNLGQGPELLIRYENEEAVDDSQLPKDRFSAERLKGVDSTLKIQPAELGDSAVYLCASSLDVWTGSNEQFFGPGTRLTVL.

The gene calls are TRBV5-1 and TRBJ1-3, with TRBD1 as a possible D gene (6 bases). The length of the CDR3 is 15 residues. The V end was cut by 4 bases, the J end by 4 bases, with 15 bases between. Germline CDR1 is SGHRS and CDR2 is YFSETQ. The CDR3 sequence is CASSVQGAEGNTIYF. CDR3 bases: TGCGCCAGCAGCGTACAGGGTGCGGAAGGAAACACCATATATTTT.

J is TRBJ2-7 and V is TRBV10-3, with TRBD2 matching 8 bases. The CDR3 spans 14 residues. The germline V gene has CDR1 ENHRY and CDR2 SYGVKD. J was trimmed by 5 bases and V by 4 bases; bases with no gene match: 7. The CDR3 DNA sequence: TGTGCCATCAGTGTAGCGGGGCCGTTGGACGAGCAGTACTTC. As protein: CAISVAGPLDEQYF.

The CDR3 sequence is CASSGRGFGTEAFF. Written as DNA, the CDR3 is TGTGCCAGCAGTGGAAGGGGATTCGGCACTGAAGCTTTCTTT. V and J are TRBV28 and TRBJ1-1, with D perhaps TRBD1 (5 bases). Trimming left V 5 bases short and J 4 bases short, with 14 bases between. Germline V gene sequence: CDR1 MDHEN, CDR2 SYDVKM. The CDR3 has 14 residues.

This chain uses TRBV28 with TRBJ2-7; 14 bases are shared with TRBD2. With V trimmed by 6 bases and J by 3 bases, 7 bases remained unmatched. The germline CDR1 and CDR2 sequences are MDHEN and SYDVKM. The CDR3 is made up of 16 amino acids. The CDR3 reads CASSWTSGGNNYEQYF. The CDR3 DNA reads TGTGCCAGCAGCTGGACTAGCGGGGGGAATAACTACGAGCAGTACTTC.

V gene TRBV3-1 (or the pseudogene TRBV3-2) combines with J gene TRBJ2-1; D is perhaps TRBD1 (5 bases). CDR3 length: 16 amino acids. CDR1 is LGHDT, CDR2 YNNKEL, per germline (reference sequence). With 4 bases removed from V and 2 bases from J, the gap between germline ends came to 15 bases. CDR3 DNA: TGTGCCAGCAGCCTCCCAGGACACATCACCTACAATGAGCAGTTCTTC. This codes for CASSLPGHITYNEQFF.

This clone was recorded once. This sequence joins TRBV7-3 and TRBJ2-7, with 8 positions matching TRBD2. The CDR3 runs to 14 residues. The junction had 8 bases not matched to a gene; V was cut back by 5 bases and J by 5 bases. Germline V gives CDR1 SGHTA, CDR2 FQGTGA. The DNA of the CDR3 is TGTGCCAGCAGCCTCGGGGGGGCCGCCCACGAGCAGTACTTC. It translates to CASSLGGAAHEQYF.

The V call is TRBV27, the J call TRBJ2-5, with 7 nucleotides matching TRBD2. The CDR3 has 15 amino acids. With V trimmed by 5 bases and J by 3 bases, 9 bases remained unmatched. The germline V gene has CDR1 MNHEY and CDR2 SMNVEV (reference sequence). CDR3 bases: TGTGCCAGCAGTCAACTCCTTGGGGGGGAAGAGACCCAGTACTTC. Translating it yields CASSQLLGGEETQYF.

V gene TRBV9 combines with J gene TRBJ2-2; TRBD2 matches at 10 bases. V lost 4 bases and J lost 1; bases outside the gene matches: 4. The CDR3 runs to 16 residues. Germline CDR1 SGDLS, CDR2 YYNGEE. The CDR3 region has the DNA TGTGCCAGCAGCTCGCAGCGGGGGGGGAACACCGGGGAGCTGTTTTTT. Translated, it gives CASSSQRGGNTGELFF.

This clone has more than one count but fewer than ten. The J gene is TRBJ2-7, the V gene TRBV28; 7 nucleotides match TRBD1. Trimming at V came to 1 base and at J to 3 bases, leaving 6 bases not matched to a gene. This CDR3 has 15 amino acids. Germline V gives CDR1 MDHEN, CDR2 SYDVKM. The CDR3: CASSLSGTALYEQYF. DNA of the CDR3: TGTGCCAGCAGTTTATCCGGGACAGCCCTCTACGAGCAGTACTTC.

The rearrangement joins TRBV6-5 to TRBJ1-4; D gene ambiguous. The CDR3 sequence is 12 residues long. Germline V gene sequence: CDR1 MNHEY, CDR2 SVGAGI. V lost 2 bases, J lost 5 bases, and 3 bases lay in between. CDR3 sequence: CASSYPNEKLFF. CDR3 DNA: TGTGCCAGCAGTTACCCAAATGAAAAACTGTTTTTT.

This clone was detected only once. V and J are TRBV18 and TRBJ2-7, with 8 bases identical to TRBD1. The CDR3 totals 15 residues. V was pared by 1 base and J by 4 bases, with 6 bases of the junction left unmatched. From germline, CDR1 is KGHSH and CDR2 LQKENI. CDR3 coding DNA: TGTGCCAGCTCACCACAGGGACAGGCTCGATACGAGCAGTACTTC. This encodes CASSPQGQARYEQYF.

The genes are TRBV5-1 and TRBJ2-3, with 12 positions matching TRBD1. The germline gives CDR1 SGHRS, CDR2 YFSETQ. Trimming at V came to 0 bases and at J to 4 bases, leaving 3 bases not matched to a gene. The CDR3 runs to 16 residues. The CDR3 reads CASSLAGQGAADTQYF. CDR3 sequence (DNA): TGCGCCAGCAGCTTGGCGGGACAGGGGGCGGCAGATACGCAGTATTTT.

This chain connects TRBV7-3 to TRBJ2-1; TRBD2 matches 9 bases. Germline-derived CDR1 and CDR2 are SGHTA and FQGTGA. The CDR3 runs to 16 residues. After removal of 5 bases from V and 4 bases from J, the junction contained 9 bases not matched to a gene. The DNA of the CDR3 is TGTGCCAGCAGCCCCGATCGAGCGGGGGGTTACAATGAGCAGTTCTTC. This translates into CASSPDRAGGYNEQFF.

The genes are TRBV29-1 and TRBJ1-2, with 10 nucleotides matching TRBD1. CDR1 and CDR2 from the germline V gene are SQVTM and ANQGSEA. Trimming cost V 4 bases and J 0 bases; bases outside gene matches: 5. The CDR3 has 15 residues. In nucleotides, the CDR3 is TGCAGCGTTGTCTCGGACAGGGGGGCTAACTATGGCTACACCTTC. Protein: CSVVSDRGANYGYTF.

The chain couples TRBV4-1 to TRBJ1-2; TRBD1 matches 12 bases. The CDR3 totals 15 residues. Looked up from germline, CDR1 is MGHRA and CDR2 is YSYEKL. After removal of 2 bases from V and 6 bases from J, the junction contained 4 bases not matched to a gene. The DNA for the CDR3 is TGCGCCAGCAGCCAACCCGGGACAGGGGGCAATGGCTACACCTTC. This codes for CASSQPGTGGNGYTF.

The J gene is TRBJ1-1, the V gene TRBV28, with 7 bases that match TRBD1. CDR1 is MDHEN and CDR2 is SYDVKM in the germline V gene. The CDR3 extends over 17 amino acids. Losses at the gene ends were 8 bases for V and 1 base for J; bases not matched to a gene: 16. CDR3: CASLGLGIRGSNTEAFF. For the CDR3, the DNA is TGTGCCAGCTTGGGACTGGGTATCAGGGGGTCGAACACTGAAGCTTTCTTT.

This chain joins TRBV6-6 and TRBJ1-3; no clear D gene. This CDR3 has 13 amino acids. Trimming stripped 2 bases from V and 4 bases from J, with 6 bases between. The germline V gene encodes CDR1 MNHNY and CDR2 SVGAGI (reference sequence). CDR3 DNA sequence: TGTGCCAGCAGTTACCCCAGGGGAAACACCATATATTTT. Translation gives CASSYPRGNTIYF.

The V gene is TRBV5-1, the J gene TRBJ1-1, with a possible D match to TRBD1 (5 bases). Trimming stripped 4 bases from V and 8 bases from J, with 18 bases between. The CDR3 is made up of 14 amino acids. Germline loops: CDR1 SGHRS, CDR2 YFSETQ. The CDR3 spells CASSRTSLLDEAFF. The CDR3 nucleotides read TGCGCCAGCAGCAGGACAAGCCTTTTGGACGAAGCTTTCTTT.

The chain joins TRBV15 to TRBJ1-5; no clear D. The V gene's germline CDR1 is LNHNV and CDR2 YYDKDF (reference sequence). The germline V and J ends were trimmed by 0 bases and 7 bases, with 10 bases remaining between them. The CDR3 is made up of 14 amino acids. CDR3 loop: CATSRDRRGQPQHF. CDR3 nucleotides: TGTGCCACCAGCAGAGATCGTCGGGGACAGCCCCAGCATTTT.

The chain combines TRBV5-1 with TRBJ1-1, with D possibly TRBD1 on 5 matching bases. Germline loops: CDR1 SGHRS, CDR2 YFSETQ. V shed 4 bases and J shed 2 bases, with 18 bases lying between them. CDR3 size: 16 residues. The CDR3 region is CASSTGGGNSNTEAFF. DNA for the CDR3: TGCGCCAGCAGCACGGGGGGAGGTAACAGTAACACTGAAGCTTTCTTT.

The chain links TRBV19 to TRBJ2-7; the match to TRBD1 covers 10 bases. Germline V gene data show CDR1 as LNHDA and CDR2 as SQIVND (reference sequence). The length of the CDR3 is 15 residues. Trimming cost V 6 bases and J 3 bases; bases outside gene matches: 8. CDR3 residues: CASSSFRDRGYEQYF. In DNA, the CDR3 is TGTGCCAGTAGCAGCTTCCGGGACAGGGGCTACGAGCAGTACTTC.

This rearrangement joins TRBV5-1 to TRBJ2-7; perhaps TRBD2 as D (5 bases). Trimming pared 4 bases from V and 4 bases from J, leaving 9 bases between. Germline values: CDR1 SGHRS, CDR2 YFSETQ. CDR3 length equals 12 residues. As DNA, the CDR3 is TGCGCCAGCAGCGGACTCACTTACGAGCAGTACTTC. It is translated as CASSGLTYEQYF.

This sequence joins TRBV25-1 and TRBJ2-3; 10 bases line up with TRBD1. V lost 7 bases and J lost 2; bases outside the gene matches: 6. This CDR3 comprises 15 residues. Germline values: CDR1 MGHDK, CDR2 SYGVNS. The CDR3 DNA sequence: TGTGCCAGCAAACCGGACAGGGGGATCACAGATACGCAGTATTTT. The encoded protein is CASKPDRGITDTQYF.

The V call is TRBV12-3 or TRBV12-4, the J call TRBJ1-2; a weak D match, TRBD1 (6 bases). The CDR3 covers 13 residues. V dropped 3 bases and J dropped 7 bases, with 12 bases sitting between them. CDR3 DNA sequence: TGTGCCAGCAGTTTTGGGGGCGATGCTGGCTACACCTTC. Protein product: CASSFGGDAGYTF.

In this sample, this clone turned up once. This chain uses TRBV11-2 with TRBJ2-3; 7 nucleotides agree with TRBD1. The CDR3 is 15 residues long. V was pared by 5 bases and J by 5 bases, with 10 bases of the junction left unmatched. In germline, CDR1 is SGHAT, CDR2 FQNNGV. The CDR3 sequence: CASSIMTGPVDTQYF. The CDR3 DNA reads TGTGCCAGCAGCATCATGACAGGGCCCGTAGATACGCAGTATTTT.

The chain carries TRBV10-2 and TRBJ2-5, with 7 bases identical to TRBD2. CDR1 WSHSY and CDR2 SAAADI come from the germline V gene. The length of the CDR3 is 15 residues. V dropped 5 bases and J dropped 2; count of bases not matched to a gene: 8. The CDR3 region is CASSTQFGGQETQYF. DNA of the CDR3: TGCGCCAGCAGTACCCAATTCGGGGGGCAAGAGACCCAGTACTTC.